A selection of T cell receptor beta chains follows, all from one sample in a study of regulatory T cells in long-lasting Graves disease. TCRdb re-called the multiplex PCR reads with MiXCR, one entry per CDR3 protein. Of roughly 380,000 distinct CDR3 sequences listed, around 15% are singletons. The source was peripheral blood mononuclear cells (PBMCs), collected at new diagnosis, from a patient treated with antithyroid drugs. Receptor source: a female donor with Graves disease. Both conserved end residues are part of each CDR3. A D gene is named only where the DNA matches it firmly. Clone size is given for some rows only: seen once, a few or many times, or a class if the clone is expanded.

>TRBJ2-1|-|TRBV12-3/TRBV12-4|many
TGTGCCAGCACCCCCCAGGGCGGGGCCTACAATGAGCAGTTCTTC
CASTPQGGAYNEQFF
>TRBJ2-3|TRBD1|TRBV20-1|-
TGCAGTGCTAGTGTCTGGACAGGGCATCCAGATACGCAGTATTTT
CSASVWTGHPDTQYF
>TRBJ2-3|TRBD1|TRBV7-2|few
TGTGCCAGCAGCGAACGGTCAAACAGGGGTATTGCAGATACGCAGTATTTT
CASSERSNRGIADTQYF
>TRBJ1-4|-|TRBV19|-
TGTGCCAGTAGAGGGGGAGCCGATAATGAAAAACTGTTTTTT
CASRGGADNEKLFF
>TRBJ1-6|TRBD1|TRBV7-2|many
TGTGCCAGCAGACGAGGCCCTGGACAGGGTTTGAGTTCACCCCTCCACTTT
CASRRGPGQGLSSPLHF
>TRBJ2-1|TRBD2|TRBV7-9|many
TGTGCCAGCACCTCCCCGGGGGGTGGGTACTACAATGAGCAGTTCTTC
CASTSPGGGYYNEQFF
>TRBJ2-7|-|TRBV27|many
TGTGCCAGCGCTTGCGGACGCCACTTC
CASACGRHF
>TRBJ1-5|-|TRBV12-3/TRBV12-4|-
TGTGCCAGCAGTTTTGGGCGGAGACAGGGCAATCAGCCCCAGCATTTT
CASSFGRRQGNQPQHF
>TRBJ2-4|-|TRBV9|many
TGTGCCAGCAGCGTCGACCCTGGGACGACGGCCATTCAGTACTTC
CASSVDPGTTAIQYF
>TRBJ1-1|-|TRBV29-1|many
TGCAGCGTGCGGACAGAGATGAACACTGAAGCTTTCTTT
CSVRTEMNTEAFF
>TRBJ2-7|-|TRBV5-1|many
TGCGCCAGCAGCCTCATCAGGGGTGCCGACGAGCAGTACTTC
CASSLIRGADEQYF
>TRBJ2-7|-|TRBV4-3|-
TGCGCCAGCAGCCAATTAACAGGGATCCGGAGGGGCTACGAGCAGTACTTC
CASSQLTGIRRGYEQYF
>TRBJ2-7|TRBD2|TRBV9|many
TGTGCCAGCAGCCGGACTAGCGGGAGCTCCTACGAGCAGTACTTC
CASSRTSGSSYEQYF
>TRBJ1-2|-|TRBV18|-
TGTGCCAGCTCACTGGACGGAATGAACTATGGCTACACCTTC
CASSLDGMNYGYTF
>TRBJ1-4|-|TRBV5-6|-
TGTGCCAGCAGCACATCCGGAGTAACTAATGAAAAACTGTTTTTT
CASSTSGVTNEKLFF
>TRBJ2-3|-|TRBV4-1|many
TGCGCCAGCAGCCGGACACTAGGCACAGATACGCAGTATTTT
CASSRTLGTDTQYF
>TRBJ1-2|-|TRBV15|many
TGTGCCACCAGCAGTTCCAAAGGGTTGCCGAAGGAGTTCCCTTATGGCTACACCTTC
CATSSSKGLPKEFPYGYTF
>TRBJ1-4|TRBD1|TRBV28|many
TGTGCCAGCAGTTCCCCTGGGACAGGGAGTGAAAAACTGTTTTTT
CASSSPGTGSEKLFF
>TRBJ2-1|-|TRBV6-5|-
TGTGCCAGCAGTTCCGAAGACAATGAGCAGTTCTTC
CASSSEDNEQFF
>TRBJ1-1|-|TRBV27|many
TGTGCCAGCAGTTTACTCGGGCTTGGTGGAGCTTTCTTT
CASSLLGLGGAFF
>TRBJ1-2|-|TRBV11-1|many
TGTGCCAGCAGCTCAGAACAGGGTACCGGCTACACCTTC
CASSSEQGTGYTF
>TRBJ2-1|TRBD2|TRBV12-3/TRBV12-4|many
TGTGCCAGCAGTCTGCGGGAGGAAGTTAATGAGCAGTTCTTC
CASSLREEVNEQFF
>TRBJ1-5|-|TRBV6-2/TRBV6-3|many
TGTGCCAGCAGCCCCCTTCGAGACTATAGCAATCAGCCCCAGCATTTT
CASSPLRDYSNQPQHF
>TRBJ1-4|TRBD1|TRBV5-1|-
TGCGCCAGCAGCTTGGAAGGGACAGGGTTGGGGGCAGAAGAAAAACTGTTTTTT
CASSLEGTGLGAEEKLFF
>TRBJ2-3|-|TRBV10-3|many
TGTGCCATCAGTGAGTCGAAAAGGGATTCCTTCACAGATACGCAGTATTTT
CAISESKRDSFTDTQYF
>TRBJ1-5|-|TRBV3-1|many
TGTGCCAGCAGCCCATACCGTGAGGGCCAGCCCCAGCATTTT
CASSPYREGQPQHF
>TRBJ1-5|-|TRBV20-1|many
TGCAGTGCTTCTCAGGGTAGCAATCAGCCCCAGCATTTT
CSASQGSNQPQHF